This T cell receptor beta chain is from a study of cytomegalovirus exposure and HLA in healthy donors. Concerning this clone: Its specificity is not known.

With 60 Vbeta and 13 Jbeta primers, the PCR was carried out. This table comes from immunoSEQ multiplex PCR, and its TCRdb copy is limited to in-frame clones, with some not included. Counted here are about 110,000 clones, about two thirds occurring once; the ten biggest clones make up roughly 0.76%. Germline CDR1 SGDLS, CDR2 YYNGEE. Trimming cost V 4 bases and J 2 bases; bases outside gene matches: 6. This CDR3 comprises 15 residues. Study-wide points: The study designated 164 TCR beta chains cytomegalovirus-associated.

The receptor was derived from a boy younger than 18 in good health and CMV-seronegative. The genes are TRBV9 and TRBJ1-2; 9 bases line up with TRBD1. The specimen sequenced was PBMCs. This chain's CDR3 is CASSPGTGNNYGYTF. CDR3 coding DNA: TGTGCCAGCAGCCCAGGGACAGGGAACAACTATGGCTACACCTTC.